This T cell receptor (beta chain) was profiled in a study of T cells in Graves' hyperthyroidism and ophthalmopathy. This clonotype was observed at least ten times. Antigen unknown. The TCR beta CDR3 regions underwent amplification using RNA transcripts as the source. HTBI primers were employed in a first-round RT-PCR of the TCR CDR3. MiXCR, applied by TCRdb to the multiplex PCR reads, yields one record per CDR3 protein. The table includes around 340,000 distinct CDR3 sequences, 11% to 15% detected once. Study-level findings and limits: A 13 V-J model separated ophthalmopathy from stable hyperthyroidism.

Uncontrolled infections, other autoimmune diseases, pregnancy or lactation led to exclusion of patients. Each diagnosis was grounded in clinical symptoms, serum thyroxine and TRAb, thyroid ultrasound, and orbital computed tomography. The authors took PBMCs from 7.5 to 10 ml fresh peripheral blood. Sequencing was performed on blood. The sequence derives from a woman younger than 45 with Graves' hyperthyroidism.

The CDR3 DNA reads as TGTGCCAGCAGGAGTCGACAGGGGGGTTACAATGAGCAGTTCTTC. It encodes CASRSRQGGYNEQFF. The chain has TRBV12-3 or TRBV12-4 and TRBJ2-1; 9 bases map to TRBD1. The CDR3 loop spans 15 amino acids. Trimming cost V 6 bases and J 4 bases; bases outside gene matches: 7.